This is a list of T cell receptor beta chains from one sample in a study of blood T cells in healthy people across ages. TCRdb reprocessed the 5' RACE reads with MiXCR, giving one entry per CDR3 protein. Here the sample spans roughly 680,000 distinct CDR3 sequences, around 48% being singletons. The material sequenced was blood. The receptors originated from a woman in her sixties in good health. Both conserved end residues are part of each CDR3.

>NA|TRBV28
CASTLLGEQYF
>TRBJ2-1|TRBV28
CASNSWTGLSSYNEQFF
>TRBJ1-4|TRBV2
CASSGLGGTNEKLFF
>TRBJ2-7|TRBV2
CASSLEEGKSYEQYF
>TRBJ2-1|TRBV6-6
CASTGVASGAYNEQFF
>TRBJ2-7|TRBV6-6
CASSYSTPAGYEQYF
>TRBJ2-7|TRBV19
CASSRVYSYEQYF
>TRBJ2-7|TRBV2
CASSDGLAGSSYEQYF
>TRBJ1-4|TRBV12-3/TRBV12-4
CASSSGWDEKLFF
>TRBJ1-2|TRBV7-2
CASSLGQGAFDGYTF
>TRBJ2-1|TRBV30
CAWTSGRAVAYNEQFF
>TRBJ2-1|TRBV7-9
CASSQRDSLNEQFF
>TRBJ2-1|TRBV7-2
CASSLARIRSNEQFF
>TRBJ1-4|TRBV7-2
CASSPPGTGDEKLFF
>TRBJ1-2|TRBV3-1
CASSRTEPYGYTF
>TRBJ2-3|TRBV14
CASSLYVGEVWNTQYF
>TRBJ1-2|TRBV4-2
CASSQAEEIGYTF
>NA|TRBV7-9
CASSIEGGRSGEQYF
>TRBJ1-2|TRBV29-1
CSGGQGGKDYYGYTF
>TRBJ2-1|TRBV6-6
CASSYRSPNNEQFF
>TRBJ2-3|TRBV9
CASSPAGHLTDTQYF
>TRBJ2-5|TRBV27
CASSRTSGSKETQYF
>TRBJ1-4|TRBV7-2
CASSSSGSNEKLFF
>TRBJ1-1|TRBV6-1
CASSDRAETEAFF
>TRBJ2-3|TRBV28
CASSLTGTTSSSTDTQYF
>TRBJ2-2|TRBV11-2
CASSLQGRGSGELFF